The rows below give T cell receptor beta chains drawn from one sample of a study of CD8 T cells in Susac syndrome. TCRdb passed the immunoSEQ multiplex PCR reads through MiXCR, listing each CDR3 protein once. The table includes about 210,000 distinct CDR3 sequences, roughly 96% detected once. Sample: CD4+ T cells from PBMCs. The source of these receptors is a human donor with multiple sclerosis. Each CDR3 is given with its conserved first and last residue. Fields, in order: V gene, D gene, J gene, clone size, CDR3 DNA, CDR3 protein. D genes are given only for firm matches. Some rows mark clone size as missing; the rest say once, few, many or name a class of expanded clone.

V gene: TRBV12-3/TRBV12-4
D gene: TRBD2
J gene: TRBJ2-7
clone size: NA
CDR3 DNA: TGTGCCAGCAGTTCGTCGGGGGGATCTAACGAGCAGTACTTC
CDR3 protein: CASSSSGGSNEQYF

V gene: TRBV4-2
D gene: TRBD1
J gene: TRBJ1-1
clone size: NA
CDR3 DNA: TGTGCCAGCAGCCAAGCCCGGCCCGGACAGGGGGCAGGGAACACTGAAGCTTTCTTT
CDR3 protein: CASSQARPGQGAGNTEAFF

V gene: TRBV20-1
D gene: TRBD2
J gene: TRBJ2-1
clone size: NA
CDR3 DNA: TGCAGTGCCGGCCCCCCGGGGGGGCCCAATGAGCAGTTCTTC
CDR3 protein: CSAGPPGGPNEQFF

V gene: TRBV29-1
D gene: NA
J gene: TRBJ2-1
clone size: once
CDR3 DNA: TGCAGCGTTGGTCGTGGGGGCAATGAGCAGTTCTTC
CDR3 protein: CSVGRGGNEQFF

V gene: TRBV29-1
D gene: TRBD1
J gene: TRBJ2-1
clone size: once
CDR3 DNA: TGCAGCGGGAGCCAGGGGGCTGGTTCCTACAATGAGCAGTTCTTC
CDR3 protein: CSGSQGAGSYNEQFF

V gene: TRBV29-1
D gene: NA
J gene: TRBJ1-3
clone size: NA
CDR3 DNA: TGCAGCGTCCGGACAGATGGAAACACCATATATTTT
CDR3 protein: CSVRTDGNTIYF

V gene: TRBV28
D gene: NA
J gene: TRBJ2-7
clone size: few
CDR3 DNA: TGTGCCAGCAGTTTGGTAGGCAGGGGCTACGAGCAGTACTTC
CDR3 protein: CASSLVGRGYEQYF

V gene: TRBV28
D gene: TRBD2
J gene: TRBJ2-1
clone size: NA
CDR3 DNA: TGTGCCAGCAGTGCACCGGGACTAACTTACAATGAGCAGTTCTTC
CDR3 protein: CASSAPGLTYNEQFF

V gene: TRBV20-1
D gene: TRBD2
J gene: TRBJ2-7
clone size: NA
CDR3 DNA: TGCAGTGCTCAACTAGCGGGAGGAGGTGGGATCTCCTACGAGCAGTACTTC
CDR3 protein: CSAQLAGGGGISYEQYF

V gene: TRBV25-1
D gene: NA
J gene: TRBJ1-2
clone size: NA
CDR3 DNA: TGTGCCAGCGGTGAAGGCTACTATGGCTACACCTTC
CDR3 protein: CASGEGYYGYTF

V gene: TRBV11-2
D gene: TRBD1
J gene: TRBJ1-1
clone size: NA
CDR3 DNA: TGTGCCAGCAGGGAGAGACAGGGACCCATGAACACTGAAGCTTTCTTT
CDR3 protein: CASRERQGPMNTEAFF

V gene: TRBV15
D gene: NA
J gene: TRBJ2-1
clone size: NA
CDR3 DNA: TGTGCCACCAGCAGAGATCTCGGGGCGGACAATGAGCAGTTCTTC
CDR3 protein: CATSRDLGADNEQFF

V gene: TRBV2
D gene: NA
J gene: TRBJ1-1
clone size: NA
CDR3 DNA: TGTGCCAGCAGTCTTGCCGACAGGAACACTGAAGCTTTCTTT
CDR3 protein: CASSLADRNTEAFF

V gene: TRBV29-1
D gene: NA
J gene: TRBJ2-7
clone size: NA
CDR3 DNA: TGCAGCGTCTTTGGTAGGGAGGCGCACGAGCAGTACTTC
CDR3 protein: CSVFGREAHEQYF

V gene: TRBV29-1
D gene: NA
J gene: TRBJ2-5
clone size: NA
CDR3 DNA: TGCAGCGTTGAAGGTACGGGGACACGATTCAAGACCCAGTACTTC
CDR3 protein: CSVEGTGTRFKTQYF

V gene: TRBV29-1
D gene: TRBD2
J gene: TRBJ2-7
clone size: NA
CDR3 DNA: TGCAGCGTTGAAGGGGCTAGCGGCTACGAGCAGTACTTC
CDR3 protein: CSVEGASGYEQYF

V gene: TRBV3-1
D gene: NA
J gene: TRBJ2-1
clone size: NA
CDR3 DNA: TGTGCCAGCAGCCAAGATCCCGGGAGACTCAATGAGCAGTTCTTC
CDR3 protein: CASSQDPGRLNEQFF

V gene: TRBV3-1
D gene: NA
J gene: TRBJ2-3
clone size: NA
CDR3 DNA: TGTGCCAGCAGGCGGGACGGCGCAGCTACGCAGTATTTT
CDR3 protein: CASRRDGAATQYF

V gene: TRBV10-2
D gene: NA
J gene: TRBJ2-7
clone size: NA
CDR3 DNA: TGCGCCAGCACCGACATCTACGAGCAGTACTTC
CDR3 protein: CASTDIYEQYF

V gene: TRBV7-9
D gene: TRBD1
J gene: TRBJ2-7
clone size: NA
CDR3 DNA: TGTGCCAGCAGCTTACGAGTGGACAGGGACCACGAGCAGTACTTC
CDR3 protein: CASSLRVDRDHEQYF

V gene: TRBV28
D gene: NA
J gene: TRBJ2-7
clone size: NA
CDR3 DNA: TGTGCCAGCAGCATTAGGTTCACGGGGGAGCAGTACTTC
CDR3 protein: CASSIRFTGEQYF

V gene: TRBV30
D gene: NA
J gene: TRBJ1-2
clone size: NA
CDR3 DNA: TGTGCCTGGAGTGTTAGGGGTAACTATGGCTACACCTTC
CDR3 protein: CAWSVRGNYGYTF

V gene: TRBV27
D gene: NA
J gene: TRBJ2-7
clone size: once
CDR3 DNA: TGTGCCATGACATTAGGGCAGTTCCCCTACGAGCAGTACTTC
CDR3 protein: CAMTLGQFPYEQYF

V gene: TRBV4-1
D gene: NA
J gene: TRBJ1-5
clone size: NA
CDR3 DNA: TGCGCCAGCAGCCAAGAGTCGGAGGGGCCCAATCAGCCCCAGCATTTT
CDR3 protein: CASSQESEGPNQPQHF

V gene: TRBV19
D gene: NA
J gene: TRBJ2-1
clone size: NA
CDR3 DNA: TGTGCCAGTAGTACCGTAATCGGGTACAATGAGCAGTTCTTC
CDR3 protein: CASSTVIGYNEQFF

V gene: TRBV20-1
D gene: TRBD1
J gene: TRBJ2-1
clone size: NA
CDR3 DNA: TGCAGTGCTAGAGAGAGGACAGGGGCTCACAATGAGCAGTTCTTC
CDR3 protein: CSARERTGAHNEQFF

V gene: TRBV2
D gene: NA
J gene: TRBJ2-1
clone size: NA
CDR3 DNA: TGTGCCAGCAGGACTAGGGGCAATGAGCAGTTCTTC
CDR3 protein: CASRTRGNEQFF

V gene: TRBV3-1
D gene: NA
J gene: TRBJ1-1
clone size: NA
CDR3 DNA: TGTGCCAGCAGCCAGGTGGAGAACACTGAAGCTTTCTTT
CDR3 protein: CASSQVENTEAFF

V gene: TRBV7-9
D gene: NA
J gene: TRBJ2-5
clone size: NA
CDR3 DNA: TGTGCCAGCAGACTCAGGGACCAAGAGACCCAGTACTTC
CDR3 protein: CASRLRDQETQYF

V gene: TRBV28
D gene: NA
J gene: TRBJ1-2
clone size: NA
CDR3 DNA: TGTGCCAGCAGTTGGGGTCAGGGGCTGGATAGTGGCTACACCTTC
CDR3 protein: CASSWGQGLDSGYTF

V gene: TRBV24-1
D gene: NA
J gene: TRBJ1-1
clone size: NA
CDR3 DNA: TGTGCCACCCCCCCGGAGGGAGAGGAGAACACTGAAGCTTTCTTT
CDR3 protein: CATPPEGEENTEAFF

V gene: TRBV20-1
D gene: NA
J gene: TRBJ2-3
clone size: NA
CDR3 DNA: TGCAGTGCTCTAACACCGGGAGAGGCTAGCACAGATACGCAGTATTTT
CDR3 protein: CSALTPGEASTDTQYF

V gene: TRBV7-3
D gene: NA
J gene: TRBJ2-7
clone size: NA
CDR3 DNA: TGTGCCAGCAGCTTAATGCCTAGCAACGCCTACGAGCAGTACTTC
CDR3 protein: CASSLMPSNAYEQYF

V gene: TRBV27
D gene: NA
J gene: TRBJ1-2
clone size: NA
CDR3 DNA: TGTGCCAGCAGACTACGGGACAAACAGAACTATGGCTACACCTTC
CDR3 protein: CASRLRDKQNYGYTF

V gene: TRBV4-1
D gene: TRBD1
J gene: TRBJ1-4
clone size: NA
CDR3 DNA: TGCGCCAGCAGCCAAGGCGAACCGGGACAGTTAAATGAAAAACTGTTTTTT
CDR3 protein: CASSQGEPGQLNEKLFF

V gene: TRBV9
D gene: NA
J gene: TRBJ2-5
clone size: NA
CDR3 DNA: TGTGCCAGCAGCGAGGGGGGCAGCCAAGAGACCCAGTACTTC
CDR3 protein: CASSEGGSQETQYF

V gene: TRBV29-1
D gene: NA
J gene: TRBJ1-4
clone size: NA
CDR3 DNA: TGCAGCGCCAATGCAGCGGAGGAAAATGAAAAACTGTTTTTT
CDR3 protein: CSANAAEENEKLFF

V gene: TRBV12-3/TRBV12-4
D gene: TRBD2
J gene: TRBJ2-1
clone size: NA
CDR3 DNA: TGTGCCAGCAGACTGGGACTAGCCGCGCAGTTCTTC
CDR3 protein: CASRLGLAAQFF

V gene: TRBV29-1
D gene: NA
J gene: TRBJ2-2
clone size: NA
CDR3 DNA: TGCAGCGTTGCACAACAGGCCACCGGGGAGCTGTTTTTT
CDR3 protein: CSVAQQATGELFF

V gene: TRBV20-1
D gene: NA
J gene: TRBJ2-3
clone size: NA
CDR3 DNA: TGCAGTGCTAGGGACTCCCAACGCACAGATACGCAGTATTTT
CDR3 protein: CSARDSQRTDTQYF

V gene: TRBV7-3
D gene: NA
J gene: TRBJ1-1
clone size: NA
CDR3 DNA: TGTGCCAGCAGCTCGCGACAGAACACTGAAGCTTTCTTT
CDR3 protein: CASSSRQNTEAFF

V gene: TRBV30
D gene: NA
J gene: TRBJ1-4
clone size: NA
CDR3 DNA: TGTGCCTGGGGGGGCCGAGGAGGCGAAAAACTGTTTTTT
CDR3 protein: CAWGGRGGEKLFF

V gene: TRBV20-1
D gene: TRBD2
J gene: TRBJ2-3
clone size: once
CDR3 DNA: TGCAGTGCTAGTCTCCTAGCGGGAGATAGGGATACGCAGTATTTT
CDR3 protein: CSASLLAGDRDTQYF

V gene: TRBV3-1
D gene: NA
J gene: TRBJ2-7
clone size: NA
CDR3 DNA: TGTGCCAGCAGCCAAGGTCCCAACCTCTACGAGCAGTACTTC
CDR3 protein: CASSQGPNLYEQYF

V gene: TRBV12-3/TRBV12-4
D gene: TRBD1
J gene: TRBJ1-5
clone size: once
CDR3 DNA: TGTGCCAGCAGCTGGACAGGGGGTAATCTGCCCCAGCATTTT
CDR3 protein: CASSWTGGNLPQHF

V gene: TRBV20-1
D gene: TRBD2
J gene: TRBJ2-5
clone size: once
CDR3 DNA: TGCAGTGCCCTAGCGGGGGGACAAGAGACCCAGTACTTC
CDR3 protein: CSALAGGQETQYF